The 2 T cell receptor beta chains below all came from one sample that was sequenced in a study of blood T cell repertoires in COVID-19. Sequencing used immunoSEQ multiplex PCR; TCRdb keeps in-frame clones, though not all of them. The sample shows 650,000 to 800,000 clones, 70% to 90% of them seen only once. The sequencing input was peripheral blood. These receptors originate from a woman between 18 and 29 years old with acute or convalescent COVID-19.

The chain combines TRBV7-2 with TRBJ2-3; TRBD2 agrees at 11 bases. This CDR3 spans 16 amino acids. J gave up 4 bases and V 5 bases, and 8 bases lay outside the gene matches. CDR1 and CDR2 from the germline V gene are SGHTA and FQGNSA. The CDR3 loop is CASSTLSGGEADTQYF. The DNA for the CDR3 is TGTGCCAGCAGCACCCTTAGCGGGGGGGAGGCAGATACGCAGTATTTT.

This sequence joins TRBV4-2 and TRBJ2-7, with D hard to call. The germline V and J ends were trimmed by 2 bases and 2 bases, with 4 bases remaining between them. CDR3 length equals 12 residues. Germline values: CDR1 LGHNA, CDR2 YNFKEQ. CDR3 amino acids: CASSQSAYEQYF. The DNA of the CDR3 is TGTGCCAGCAGCCAATCTGCCTACGAGCAGTACTTC.